Listed below are T cell receptor beta chains from one sample, sequenced in a study of cytomegalovirus exposure and HLA in healthy donors. TCRdb keeps only in-frame clones here, not all; method: immunoSEQ multiplex PCR. The profile shows 90,000 to 140,000 clones, around 72% of them singletons. Sequencing was done on a sample of PBMCs. All receptors derive from a male donor in good health and CMV-seronegative. CDR3s include the opening cysteine and the closing phenylalanine or tryptophan. A D gene is named only where the DNA matches it firmly. For some rows the clone size is stated as once, few or many, or as a class when expanded; others skip it.

TRBJ2-7,-,TRBV10-2,-,TGCGCCAGCAGTGGTGGAGACAGGTTCACCTACGAGCAGTACTTC,CASSGGDRFTYEQYF
TRBJ1-2,-,TRBV5-3,TRBD1,TGTGCCAGAAGCGAATGGGACAGAACCTATGGCTACACCTTC,CARSEWDRTYGYTF
TRBJ1-2,-,TRBV6-1,-,TGTGCCAGCAGTATGACCGGGACAATAGACTATGGCTACACCTTC,CASSMTGTIDYGYTF
TRBJ2-7,-,TRBV5-4,TRBD2,TGTGCCAGCAGCGCCCAACTAGCGGGATCGGGCGAGCAGTACTTC,CASSAQLAGSGEQYF
TRBJ2-2,-,TRBV19,TRBD2,TGTGCAGCAGGGAGGGGACGGGGGGAGCTGTTTTTT,CAAGRGRGELFF
TRBJ1-4,-,TRBV6-5,TRBD1,TGTGCCAGCAGTCAGATAGACAGGGTTGGGGAAAAACTGTTTTTT,CASSQIDRVGEKLFF
TRBJ2-2,-,TRBV7-9,-,TGTGCCAGCAGCGCCGCCAGGGAAACGGCCGGGGAGCTGTTTTTT,CASSAARETAGELFF
TRBJ1-4,-,TRBV7-9,-,TGTGCCAGCAGCTTAGTACAGGGTAATGAAAAACTGTTTTTT,CASSLVQGNEKLFF
TRBJ1-4,-,TRBV4-3,-,TGCGCCAGCCGCACAGGGCCAACTAATGAAAAACTGTTTTTT,CASRTGPTNEKLFF
TRBJ1-3,-,TRBV7-6,-,TGTGCCAGCAGCCCGTCGCCTGAGAGCTCTGGAAACACCATATATTTT,CASSPSPESSGNTIYF
TRBJ2-1,once,TRBV15,-,TGTGCCACCAGCAGAGTTGGCGGACAGTACTACAATGAGCAGTTCTTC,CATSRVGGQYYNEQFF
TRBJ2-2,-,TRBV2,TRBD2,TGTGCCAGCAGCTCTAGCGGGAGGGCCCAAACCGGGGAGCTGTTTTTT,CASSSSGRAQTGELFF
TRBJ1-1,-,TRBV14,-,TGTGCCAGCAGCCGGGGCTCCTTGAACACTGAAGCTTTCTTT,CASSRGSLNTEAFF
TRBJ2-7,-,TRBV5-1,TRBD2,TGCGCCAGCAGCTTGGTCGGTAGGGAGGGCGAGCAGTACTTC,CASSLVGREGEQYF
TRBJ1-5,-,TRBV4-3,-,TGCGCCAGCAGCCAAGGTCTCGTTCAGCCCCAGCATTTT,CASSQGLVQPQHF